One T cell receptor beta chain is described in this entry. The antigen remains unidentified. CD8+ and CD4+ T cells circulating in blood were sequenced for TCR beta. This record belongs to a study of CD8 T cells in Susac syndrome. RNA in amounts of about 0.45 to 1 ug was reverse transcribed with random hexamers. Amplification of the TCR beta CDR3 was carried out by immunoSEQ multiplex PCR, which spanned a total of 54 Vbeta and 13 Jbeta segments. TCRdb itself ran the immunoSEQ multiplex PCR reads through MiXCR, one entry per CDR3 protein. Here the sample spans around 130,000 distinct CDR3 sequences, roughly 94% being singletons. The CDR3 has 12 residues. The germline V gene has CDR1 SEHNR and CDR2 FQNEAQ (reference sequence). The germline V and J ends were trimmed by 5 bases and 4 bases, with 8 bases remaining between them. Study-level findings and limits: As the study acknowledged, the number of individuals in its TCR sequencing and HLA analysis was relatively small.

The clonotype comes from a human donor with multiple sclerosis. The chain uses TRBV7-9 and TRBJ1-2, with D hard to call. Sequences were obtained from CD4+ T cells from PBMCs. In DNA, the CDR3 is TGTGCCAGCAGCCCCCAGGCCTATGGCTACACCTTC. It codes for CASSPQAYGYTF.